One and the same sample provided the 30 T cell receptor beta chains below, sequenced in a study of cytomegalovirus exposure and HLA in healthy donors. Amplification used 60 Vbeta primers and 13 Jbeta primers. Clones were read by immunoSEQ multiplex PCR, and TCRdb kept only the in-frame ones, dropping some. The table has 120,000 or so clones, under 85% seen once. Input material: PBMCs. The origin of the receptors is a human donor in good health.

The chain has TRBV2 and TRBJ2-5, with a weak D call TRBD1 (6 bases). The CDR3 sequence is 13 residues long. From germline, CDR1 is SNHLY and CDR2 FYNNEI. Between the trimmed V and J ends, which lost 10 bases and 3 bases, there was a span of 15 bases. CDR3 sequence reads: CATSDSGEETQYF. The CDR3 DNA follows: TGTGCCACATCAGACTCAGGGGAAGAGACCCAGTACTTC.

The table lists this clone with a few counts. The CDR3 loop is CASSFSSSYEQYF. The CDR3 DNA is TGTGCCAGCAGTTTTTCCTCCTCCTACGAGCAGTACTTC. This chain uses TRBV28 with TRBJ2-7; no clear D. V lost 3 bases and J lost 0, with 6 bases in between. Looked up from germline, CDR1 is MDHEN and CDR2 is SYDVKM. The CDR3 totals 13 residues.

The chain combines TRBV9 with TRBJ2-2; a weak D match, TRBD1 (6 bases). V lost 6 bases to trimming and J lost 7 bases, with 10 bases between them. This CDR3 region has 12 residues. Germline CDR1 SGDLS, CDR2 YYNGEE. The CDR3 loop reads CASTRDNGELFF. The DNA of the CDR3 is TGTGCCAGCACCCGGGACAACGGGGAGCTGTTTTTT.

The rearrangement links TRBV6-5 to TRBJ2-1; 9 bases map to TRBD1. V was clipped by 6 bases and J by 7 bases; unmatched bases: 4. CDR3 size: 13 residues. Germline V gene data show CDR1 as MNHEY and CDR2 as SVGAGI. The CDR3 coding sequence is TGTGCCAGCAGGCCACAGGGGGCAAATGAGCAGTTCTTC. Translation: CASRPQGANEQFF.

The gene calls are TRBV7-9 and TRBJ2-7; unclear D gene. The germline V gene has CDR1 SEHNR and CDR2 FQNEAQ (reference sequence). Trimming shortened V by 5 bases and J by 4 bases, and 15 bases separated the two germline ends. The CDR3 is made up of 14 amino acids. CDR3 sequence reads: CASSAYSRGYEQYF. DNA of the CDR3: TGTGCCAGCAGCGCATACTCCAGAGGATACGAGCAGTACTTC.

This sequence joins TRBV29-1 and TRBJ2-5; 9 bases agree with TRBD2. The germline V gene has CDR1 SQVTM and CDR2 ANQGSEA. The length of the CDR3 is 14 residues. Trimming took 7 bases from V and 6 from J; bases not matched to a gene: 12. In DNA form, the CDR3 reads TGCAGCGCCTTAGCGGGAGTCGACGTGCAGACCCAGTACTTC. It translates to CSALAGVDVQTQYF.

In DNA form, the CDR3 reads TGCGCCAGCAGCCAAGAGGGAGCGGGGTTGAACACCGGGGAGCTGTTTTTT. Residues: CASSQEGAGLNTGELFF. The V and J genes are TRBV4-1 and TRBJ2-2; TRBD2 matches 7 bases. The V and J ends lost 0 bases and 1 base, in that order; junction bases with no gene match: 5. From germline, CDR1 is MGHRA and CDR2 YSYEKL. The CDR3 is 17 amino acids.

This clone was observed a few times. The gene calls are TRBV27 and TRBJ2-3, with a weak D call TRBD1 (5 bases). Germline CDR1 and CDR2: MNHEY and SMNVEV (reference sequence). This CDR3 has 15 residues. V was pared by 3 bases and J by 2 bases, with 12 bases between. CDR3 DNA sequence: TGTGCCAGCAGTTTCTCGGACATCATCACAGATACGCAGTATTTT. This gives the protein CASSFSDIITDTQYF.

This clone was observed a few times. The chain combines TRBV19 with TRBJ2-7; 7 positions agree with TRBD1. The length of the CDR3 is 16 residues. Germline assignment: CDR1 LNHDA and CDR2 SQIVND (reference sequence). V gave up 5 bases and J gave up 0 bases; unmatched junction bases: 10. CDR3 loop: CASSPRGQRGSYEQYF. The CDR3, as DNA: TGTGCCAGTAGTCCTAGGGGACAGAGGGGCTCCTACGAGCAGTACTTC. Together with reference TRBV19 and TRBJ2-7, the CDR3 gives the full variable domain: DGGITQSPKYLFRKEGQNVTLSCEQNLNHDAMYWYRQDPGQGLRLIYYSQIVNDFQKGDIAEGYSVSREKKESFPLTVTSAQKNPTAFYLCASSPRGQRGSYEQYFGPGTRLTVT.

The CDR3 coding sequence is TGTGCCAGCAGCCATGTGGGGACTAGCGGGAGCTCCTACGAGCAGTACTTC. Protein product: CASSHVGTSGSSYEQYF. This chain uses TRBV4-2 with TRBJ2-5; 14 bases are a match to TRBD2. The J call is in doubt because the DNA end fits TRBJ2-7 better. Germline CDR1 reads LGHNA; CDR2 reads YNFKEQ. The CDR3 consists of 17 residues.

This chain connects TRBV7-8 to TRBJ1-1, with unresolved D. The CDR3 is 14 residues long. V gave up 4 bases and J gave up 1 base, with 10 bases separating them. Germline V lookup: CDR1 SGHVS, CDR2 FQNEAQ. The CDR3 DNA sequence: TGTGCCAGCAGCTCCCTAGCCGAGAACACTGAAGCTTTCTTT. Amino acid sequence: CASSSLAENTEAFF. Drawing the rest from reference TRBV7-8 and TRBJ1-1, the complete variable domain is GAGVSQSPRYKVAKRGQDVALRCDPISGHVSLFWYQQALGQGPEFLTYFQNEAQLDKSGLPSDRFFAERPEGSVSTLKIQRTQQEDSAVYLCASSSLAENTEAFFGQGTRLTVV.

The J gene is TRBJ2-3, the V gene TRBV5-8; 7 bases align to TRBD2. In germline, CDR1 is SGHTS, CDR2 YDEGEE. With 4 bases clipped from V and 1 base from J, the junction kept 6 bases outside the gene matches. The CDR3 loop spans 15 amino acids. CDR3 coding DNA: TGTGCCAGCAGCCCTACCCGGGGGGGCACAGATACGCAGTATTTT. This codes for CASSPTRGGTDTQYF.

This sequence joins TRBV10-1 and TRBJ2-5, with TRBD2 matching 14 bases. Germline lookup yields CDR1 WNHNN and CDR2 SYGVQD (reference sequence). The CDR3 sequence is 16 residues long. V trimming: 4 bases; J trimming: 2 bases; junction bases outside the gene matches: 3. The CDR3 protein is CASSVGTSGGQETQYF. In DNA form, the CDR3 reads TGCGCCAGCAGTGTGGGGACTAGCGGGGGTCAAGAGACCCAGTACTTC.

The rearrangement uses TRBV5-6 and TRBJ2-5; D call uncertain. Trimming shortened V by 2 bases and J by 5 bases, and 7 bases separated the two germline ends. The CDR3 spans 12 residues. In germline, CDR1 is SGHDT, CDR2 YYEEEE. The CDR3 DNA reads as TGTGCCAGCAGCTTACACGGGGAGACCCAGTACTTC. This sequence encodes CASSLHGETQYF. Filled out from reference TRBV5-6 and TRBJ2-5, the complete variable domain reads DAGVTQSPTHLIKTRGQQVTLRCSPKSGHDTVSWYQQALGQGPQFIFQYYEEEERQRGNFPDRFSGHQFPNYSSELNVNALLLGDSALYLCASSLHGETQYFGPGTRLLVL.

The V gene is TRBV6-6, the J gene TRBJ1-2, with a possible D match to TRBD1 (6 bases). V was cut by 0 bases and J by 3 bases, with 11 bases left in between. Germline-derived CDR1 and CDR2 are MNHNY and SVGAGI (reference sequence). This CDR3 has 15 amino acids. CDR3 residues: CASSYSIAGDYGYTF. The CDR3 region has the DNA TGTGCCAGCAGTTACTCGATTGCAGGGGACTATGGCTACACCTTC.

The chain carries TRBV6-6 and TRBJ2-7, with a possible D match to TRBD2 (5 bases). V lost 10 bases and J lost 1, with 11 bases in between. Germline assignment: CDR1 MNHNY and CDR2 SVGAGI (reference sequence). The CDR3 runs 12 residues. CDR3 nucleotide sequence: TGTGCCACCGGAGGTACTTCCTACGAGCAGTACTTC. Encoded protein: CATGGTSYEQYF.

The rearrangement uses TRBV9 and TRBJ2-5; D remains unclear. Germline CDR1 and CDR2: SGDLS and YYNGEE. The CDR3 consists of 13 residues. Trimming pared 1 base from V and 5 bases from J, leaving 9 bases between. The CDR3 coding sequence is TGTGCCAGCAGCGTAACAGTATACGAGACCCAGTACTTC. It codes for CASSVTVYETQYF.

The rearrangement links TRBV2 to TRBJ1-5; D unresolved. Germline V CDR1 and CDR2: SNHLY, FYNNEI. This CDR3 has 15 amino acids. Trimming pared 5 bases from V and 2 bases from J, leaving 13 bases between. The CDR3 nucleotides are TGTGCCAGCAGTCGCAGCGCGGGTGGCAATCAGCCCCAGCATTTT. Translating gives CASSRSAGGNQPQHF.

About this clone: One junction end does not reproduce the germline sequence, and a read error may be involved. The chain has TRBV19 and TRBJ2-6; a possible D gene is TRBD2 (7 bases). CDR1 and CDR2 from the germline V gene are LNHDA and SQIVND (reference sequence). The CDR3 totals 19 residues. The CDR3 loop reads CASSIVQGYRLGGANGLTF. The CDR3 region has the DNA TGTGCCAGTAGTATAGTGCAGGGATACCGATTGGGGGGGGCCAACGGCCTGACTTTC.

The chain is built from TRBV7-2 and TRBJ1-1; D ambiguous. The CDR3 loop spans 16 amino acids. Trimming shortened V by 5 bases and J by 5 bases, and 21 bases separated the two germline ends. Germline V gene lookup returns CDR1 SGHTA and CDR2 FQGNSA. The CDR3 spells CASSPRLKRGETEAFF. The CDR3 nucleotides are TGTGCCAGCAGCCCTCGACTCAAACGGGGAGAAACTGAAGCTTTCTTT.

The chain uses TRBV11-2 and TRBJ2-1, with a possible D match to TRBD2 (5 bases). V gave up 6 bases and J gave up 3 bases, with 15 bases separating them. In germline, CDR1 is SGHAT, CDR2 FQNNGV. The CDR3 extends over 15 amino acids. In DNA, the CDR3 is TGTGCCAGCAGGACAAGCGGCTCTCTCTACAATGAGCAGTTCTTC. Protein product: CASRTSGSLYNEQFF.

This clone has only a few counts. The chain links TRBV25-1 to TRBJ1-1, with D maybe TRBD1 (5 bases). The CDR3 totals 13 residues. Trimming left V 2 bases short and J 4 bases short, with 8 bases between. The germline V gene has CDR1 MGHDK and CDR2 SYGVNS. As DNA, the CDR3 is TGTGCCAGCAGTGAACAGGGTAGCACTGAAGCTTTCTTT. Translation: CASSEQGSTEAFF.

The CDR3, as DNA: TGTGCCAGCAGCTTGTTAGGTGTGGGGGGCGAGCAGTACTTC. Encoded protein: CASSLLGVGGEQYF. This sequence joins TRBV5-8 and TRBJ2-7; a possible D gene is TRBD2 (6 bases). CDR1 is SGHTS and CDR2 is YDEGEE in the germline V gene. This CDR3 spans 14 amino acids. V gave up 1 base and J gave up 6 bases, with 14 bases separating them.

The V gene is TRBV30, the J gene TRBJ2-7, with 7 bases that match TRBD2. V shed 2 bases and J 3 bases; nucleotides not matched to a gene: 13. The CDR3 is 16 residues long. Per germline, CDR1 GTSNPN and CDR2 SVGIG (reference sequence). CDR3 bases: TGTGCCTGGAGTTCCTTAATGGGGGGGAGGGGCTACGAGCAGTACTTC. Its translation is CAWSSLMGGRGYEQYF.

The chain joins TRBV28 to TRBJ2-5; TRBD1 agrees at 10 bases. The CDR3 spans 15 residues. The V gene's germline CDR1 is MDHEN and CDR2 SYDVKM. The V and J ends lost 2 bases and 3 bases, in that order; junction bases with no gene match: 3. The CDR3 region is CASSLRTGGKETQYF. For the CDR3, the DNA is TGTGCCAGCAGTTTAAGGACAGGGGGTAAAGAGACCCAGTACTTC.

This chain uses TRBV27 with TRBJ2-1; 10 nucleotides line up with TRBD2. Germline assignment: CDR1 MNHEY and CDR2 SMNVEV (reference sequence). CDR3 length: 19 amino acids. V lost 2 bases, J lost 7 bases, and 17 bases stayed unmatched. The CDR3 protein is CASSLQGAARLAGVNEQFF. CDR3 nucleotides: TGTGCCAGCAGTTTACAGGGGGCGGCACGGCTAGCGGGAGTAAATGAGCAGTTCTTC.

The V and J genes are TRBV5-6 and TRBJ2-7; a weak D match, TRBD1 (6 bases). Trimming removed 4 bases at V and 1 base at J, with 12 bases between. The CDR3 is made up of 14 amino acids. CDR1 is SGHDT and CDR2 is YYEEEE in the germline V gene. The CDR3 bases are TGTGCCAGCAGCCCCCTGGGGGCTTCCTACGAGCAGTACTTC. Protein: CASSPLGASYEQYF.

This chain links TRBV6-5 with TRBJ2-7, with D tentatively TRBD1 (6 bases). The CDR3 contains 15 residues. Germline loops: CDR1 MNHEY, CDR2 SVGAGI. Trimming stripped 6 bases from V and 5 bases from J, with 20 bases between. CDR3 nucleotide sequence: TGTGCCAGCAGGTCAGACAGGCCCCCTCGGGACGAGCAGTACTTC. This codes for CASRSDRPPRDEQYF.

J is TRBJ1-1 and V is TRBV9; TRBD1 might be the D (6 bases). The CDR3 sequence is 15 residues long. V lost 4 bases and J 3 bases, leaving 16 bases between the germline ends. Looked up from germline, CDR1 is SGDLS and CDR2 is YYNGEE. The CDR3 sequence: CASSTEGGLDTEAFF. The CDR3 DNA follows: TGTGCCAGCAGCACGGAGGGGGGGTTGGACACTGAAGCTTTCTTT. Full variable domain (outside the CDR3, taken from reference TRBV9 and TRBJ1-1): DSGVTQTPKHLITATGQRVTLRCSPRSGDLSVYWYQQSLDQGLQFLIQYYNGEERAKGNILERFSAQQFPDLHSELNLSSLELGDSALYFCASSTEGGLDTEAFFGQGTRLTVV.

CDR3 bases: TGTGCCAGCAGCCGGCTAGCGGGCCACTACGGGGAGCAGTACTTC. Amino acid sequence: CASSRLAGHYGEQYF. The chain carries TRBV7-8 and TRBJ2-7, with TRBD2 matching over 8 bases. The CDR3 has 15 residues. Trimming took 5 bases from V and 7 from J; bases not matched to a gene: 13. Germline V gene sequence: CDR1 SGHVS, CDR2 FQNEAQ.